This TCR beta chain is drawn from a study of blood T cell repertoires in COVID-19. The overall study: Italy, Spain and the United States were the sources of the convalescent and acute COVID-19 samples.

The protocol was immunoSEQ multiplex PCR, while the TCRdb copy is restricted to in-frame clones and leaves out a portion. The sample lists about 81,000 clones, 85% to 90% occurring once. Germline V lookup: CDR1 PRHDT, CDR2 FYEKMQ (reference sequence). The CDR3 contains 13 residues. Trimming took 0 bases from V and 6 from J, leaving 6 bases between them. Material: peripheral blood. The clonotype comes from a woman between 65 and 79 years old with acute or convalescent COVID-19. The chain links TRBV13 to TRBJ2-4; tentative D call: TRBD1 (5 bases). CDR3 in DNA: TGTGCCAGCAGCTTAGGGACAGCAAACATTCAGTACTTC. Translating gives CASSLGTANIQYF. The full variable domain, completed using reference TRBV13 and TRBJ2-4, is AAGVIQSPRHLIKEKRETATLKCYPIPRHDTVYWYQQGPGQDPQFLISFYEKMQSDKGSIPDRFSAQQFSDYHSELNMSSLELGDSALYFCASSLGTANIQYFGAGTRLSVL.